This TCR beta chain comes out of a study of glioma-infiltrating T cells after dendritic cell vaccination. Germline V gene sequence: CDR1 MNHNY, CDR2 SVGAGI (reference sequence). V lost 7 bases, J lost 9 bases, and 11 bases stayed unmatched. CDR3 length: 15 residues. Data came from immunoSEQ multiplex PCR; TCRdb stores just in-frame clones and leaves some out. The table includes about 92,000 clones, about nine tenths detected once. The source was blood, collected before dendritic cell vaccination. The TCR originated in a human donor with glioblastoma. The V and J genes are TRBV6-6 and TRBJ1-6, with 8 nucleotides matching TRBD1. CDR3 nucleotide sequence: TGTGCCAGCACACCTACGACAGGGGCTTTTTCACCCCTCCACTTT. Amino acid sequence: CASTPTTGAFSPLHF.